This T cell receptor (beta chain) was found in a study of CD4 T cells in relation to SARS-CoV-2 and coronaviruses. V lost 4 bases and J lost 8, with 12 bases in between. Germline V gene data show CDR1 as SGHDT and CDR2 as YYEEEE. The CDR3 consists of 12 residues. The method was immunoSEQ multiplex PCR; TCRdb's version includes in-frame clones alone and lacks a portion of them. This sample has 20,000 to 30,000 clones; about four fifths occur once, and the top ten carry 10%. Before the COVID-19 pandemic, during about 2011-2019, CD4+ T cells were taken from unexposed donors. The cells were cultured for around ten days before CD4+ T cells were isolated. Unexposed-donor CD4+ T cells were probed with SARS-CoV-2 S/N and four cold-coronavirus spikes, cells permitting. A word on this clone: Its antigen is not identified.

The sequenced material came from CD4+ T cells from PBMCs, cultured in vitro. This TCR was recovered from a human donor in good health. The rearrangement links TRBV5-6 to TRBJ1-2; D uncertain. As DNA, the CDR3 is TGTGCCAGCAGCCGGGGAGTCCGGGGCTACACCTTC. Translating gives CASSRGVRGYTF.